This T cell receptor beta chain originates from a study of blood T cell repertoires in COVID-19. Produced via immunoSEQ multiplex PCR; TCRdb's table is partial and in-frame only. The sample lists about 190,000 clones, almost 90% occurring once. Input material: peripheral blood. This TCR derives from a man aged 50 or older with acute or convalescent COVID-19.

For the CDR3, the DNA is TGTGCCTGGTCAACAGGTACTAGCGGGAGATCCGAGCAGTACTTC. It encodes CAWSTGTSGRSEQYF. The chain recombines TRBV30 with TRBJ2-7, with 11 bases aligning to TRBD2. CDR1 is GTSNPN, CDR2 SVGIG, per germline (reference sequence). The V segment lost 5 bases and the J segment 6 bases; nucleotides outside the gene matches: 12. The CDR3 is 15 amino acids.